The 21 T cell receptor beta chains in this list originate from one sample, sequenced in a study of regulatory T cells in long-lasting Graves disease. HTBI primers from iRepertoire and Arm-PCR of CDR3 regions yielded the TCR beta libraries. TCRdb processed the multiplex PCR reads anew with MiXCR; each CDR3 protein has one entry. The sample lists some 320,000 distinct CDR3 sequences; approximately 20% were seen once. The time point: newly diagnosed GD, antithyroid drugs for less than 3 months. Construction of the TCR library relied on RNA isolated from PBMCs. The material sequenced was peripheral blood mononuclear cells (PBMCs), taken at new diagnosis, from a patient treated with antithyroid drugs. These receptors originate from a female donor with Graves disease.

There are a few counts of this clonotype. This chain joins TRBV20-1 and TRBJ2-5; D not certain. The CDR3 is 12 residues long. Germline lookup yields CDR1 DFQATT and CDR2 SNEGSKA (reference sequence). The V and J ends lost 6 bases and 0 bases respectively, with 8 bases between them. As DNA, the CDR3 is TGCAGTGCAGGACCAGACCAAGAGACCCAGTACTTC. Protein: CSAGPDQETQYF.

This clonotype has a count of ten or more. The rearrangement uses TRBV12-3 or TRBV12-4 and TRBJ2-1; TRBD2 might be the D (5 bases). The V end lost 2 bases, the J end lost 2 bases, and 13 bases lay between the germline ends. The CDR3 runs to 16 residues. The CDR3 reads CASSLIGQRAYNEQFF. Written as DNA, the CDR3 is TGTGCCAGCAGTTTAATAGGGCAGAGGGCCTACAATGAGCAGTTCTTC.

This clonotype was found many times. The V call is TRBV9, the J call TRBJ2-7; tentative D call: TRBD2 (8 bases). Germline V CDR1 and CDR2: SGDLS, YYNGEE. There are 13 residues in the CDR3. Trimming shortened V by 3 bases and J by 6 bases, and 13 bases separated the two germline ends. The CDR3 DNA reads as TGTGCCAGCAGCGCGGGAGGGGGCACCGAGCAGTACTTC. Protein product: CASSAGGGTEQYF.

There are many counts of this clonotype. V and J are TRBV19 and TRBJ1-5, with 9 bases fitting TRBD1. CDR3 size: 15 residues. Unmatched junction bases numbered 1, after V lost 3 bases and J lost 1 base. Germline V gene data show CDR1 as LNHDA and CDR2 as SQIVND (reference sequence). Written as DNA, the CDR3 is TGTGCCAGTAGTATGGGACAGGGAAGCAATCAGCCCCAGCATTTT. Protein: CASSMGQGSNQPQHF.

The rearrangement links TRBV28 to TRBJ2-3; no clear D. CDR1 and CDR2 from the germline V gene are MDHEN and SYDVKM. This CDR3 comprises 14 residues. The V and J ends lost 7 bases and 3 bases respectively, with 14 bases between them. Here the CDR3 reads CASNTRAATDTQYF. Here the CDR3 DNA reads TGTGCCAGCAATACCCGGGCGGCTACAGATACGCAGTATTTT.

This clonotype was counted at least ten times. The chain uses TRBV7-9 and TRBJ2-7; a weak D match, TRBD1 (6 bases). V lost 1 base and J lost 2, with 9 bases in between. CDR1 is SEHNR, CDR2 FQNEAQ, per germline (reference sequence). This CDR3 is built from 14 residues. The CDR3 sequence is CASSLVGGPYEQYF. The CDR3 nucleotides are TGTGCCAGCAGCTTAGTTGGGGGCCCCTACGAGCAGTACTTC.

This clonotype showed up many times. This chain joins TRBV28 and TRBJ2-1; 7 bases are shared with TRBD2. CDR3 length: 15 residues. Germline lookup yields CDR1 MDHEN and CDR2 SYDVKM. The V segment lost 4 bases and the J segment 6 bases; nucleotides outside the gene matches: 9. The CDR3 DNA reads TGTGCCAGCAGTTCCCCGGCGGGAGCACCCAATGAGCAGTTCTTC. It translates to CASSSPAGAPNEQFF.

This clonotype was seen at least ten times. The chain couples TRBV12-3 or TRBV12-4 to TRBJ1-4, with D uncertain. The V end was cut by 4 bases, the J end by 4 bases, with 7 bases between. The CDR3 consists of 13 residues. CDR3 sequence reads: CASSSRGNEKLFF. The CDR3 region has the DNA TGTGCCAGCAGTTCCCGAGGTAATGAAAAACTGTTTTTT.

This clonotype was picked up many times. The CDR3 region is CSVEGSAGREAFF. CDR3 sequence (DNA): TGCAGCGTTGAAGGTAGTGCGGGCAGGGAAGCTTTCTTT. This chain joins TRBV29-1 and TRBJ1-1; no firm D call. The germline V gene encodes CDR1 SQVTM and CDR2 ANQGSEA. The CDR3 spans 13 residues. V was trimmed by 1 base and J by 8 bases, leaving 14 bases between them.

This clonotype came up many times. The V call is TRBV6-1, the J call TRBJ2-1; D not resolved. The CDR3 is made up of 12 amino acids. V lost 5 bases, J lost 10 bases, and 12 bases lay in between. CDR1 and CDR2 (germline): MNHNS, SASEGT. In nucleotides, the CDR3 is TGTGCCAGCAGTCAACGCCCAGGCGAGCAGTTCTTC. It yields the protein CASSQRPGEQFF.

This clonotype came up many times. The chain couples TRBV24-1 to TRBJ2-1, with 11 nucleotides matching TRBD2. Germline CDR1 reads KGHDR; CDR2 reads SFDVKD. The CDR3 consists of 16 residues. Losses at the gene ends were 0 bases for V and 6 bases for J; bases not matched to a gene: 3. The CDR3 sequence: CATSDLSLAGVNEQFF. The CDR3 region has the DNA TGTGCCACCAGTGATTTGTCACTAGCGGGAGTCAATGAGCAGTTCTTC.

About this clonotype: This likely came from a read error, as a far larger clone is one base away. The CDR3 does not close with the conserved phenylalanine or tryptophan, likely indicating a read error. The chain has TRBV7-8 and TRBJ2-1, with 9 nucleotides matching TRBD2. Germline V gene data show CDR1 as SGHVS and CDR2 as FQNEAQ. J gave up 7 bases and V 3 bases, and 4 bases lay outside the gene matches. CDR3 length: 14 amino acids. The CDR3 sequence is CASSLGGRGNEQFL. The CDR3 nucleotides read TGTGCCAGCAGCTTGGGCGGGAGGGGAAATGAGCAGTTCCTC.

This clonotype occurred many times. The chain uses TRBV12-3 or TRBV12-4 and TRBJ2-3, with 9 bases lining up with TRBD2. V dropped 5 bases and J dropped 0; count of bases not matched to a gene: 12. There are 18 residues in the CDR3. The CDR3 nucleotides read TGTGCCAGCAGTCCCTCTTTACTAGCGGGCGATAGCACAGATACGCAGTATTTT. Translation gives CASSPSLLAGDSTDTQYF.

This clonotype was observed many times. The rearrangement uses TRBV3-1 and TRBJ1-5; possible D gene TRBD1, 5 bases. The CDR3 has 16 amino acids. V lost 4 bases to trimming and J lost 5 bases, with 18 bases between them. Germline values: CDR1 LGHDT, CDR2 YNNKEL (reference sequence). The CDR3 region is CASSPTPGSLHQPQHF. For the CDR3, the DNA is TGTGCCAGCAGCCCCACACCAGGGAGTTTACATCAGCCCCAGCATTTT.

This clonotype has ten or more counts. The V gene is TRBV28, the J gene TRBJ2-5; TRBD2 aligns across 12 bases. The CDR3 loop spans 16 amino acids. Losses at the gene ends were 6 bases for V and 0 bases for J; bases not matched to a gene: 5. Germline-derived CDR1 and CDR2 are MDHEN and SYDVKM. CDR3: CASSLGLAGNQETQYF. The CDR3 DNA follows: TGTGCCAGCAGCCTGGGACTAGCGGGCAACCAAGAGACCCAGTACTTC. Full variable domain (missing parts from reference TRBV28 and TRBJ2-5): DVKVTQSSRYLVKRTGEKVFLECVQDMDHENMFWYRQDPGLGLRLIYFSYDVKMKEKGDIPEGYSVSREKKERFSLILESASTNQTSMYLCASSLGLAGNQETQYFGPGTRLLVL.

This clonotype was seen many times. The chain has TRBV7-3 and TRBJ2-1; no reliable D call. This CDR3 comprises 15 residues. The germline V gene encodes CDR1 SGHTA and CDR2 FQGTGA. V was pared by 0 bases and J by 7 bases, with 13 bases between. Here the CDR3 reads CASSLTGLTRNEQFF. CDR3 bases: TGTGCCAGCAGCTTAACCGGGCTCACCAGGAATGAGCAGTTCTTC.

Many counts were recorded for this clonotype. The chain joins TRBV12-3 or TRBV12-4 to TRBJ2-7; TRBD2 aligns across 9 bases. There are 13 residues in the CDR3. V was clipped by 8 bases and J by 4 bases; unmatched bases: 6. CDR3 in amino acids: CASRAGGYYEQYF. DNA for the CDR3: TGTGCCAGCCGCGCGGGAGGGTATTACGAGCAGTACTTC.

On this clonotype itself: A far bigger clonotype differs at one base, so this is likely a read error. The rearrangement joins TRBV12-3 or TRBV12-4 to TRBJ2-3; 13 bases align to TRBD2. V lost 5 bases, J lost 4 bases, and 3 bases stayed unmatched. This CDR3 is built from 15 residues. The CDR3: CASSRTSGSPDTQYF. The CDR3 DNA reads TGTGCCAGCAGTCGGACTAGCGGGAGCCCAGATACGCAGTATTTT.

A single count supports this clonotype. Given the absence of the conserved phenylalanine or tryptophan at the CDR3 end, a read error is likely. This chain joins TRBV5-1 and TRBJ2-3; TRBD2 matches 11 bases. CDR1 SGHRS and CDR2 YFSETQ come from the germline V gene. The J segment lost 4 bases and the V segment lost 5 bases, leaving 6 bases of the junction unmatched. The CDR3 spans 15 residues. The CDR3 here is CASRDTSGSPDTQYY. The CDR3 nucleotides read TGCGCCAGCAGGGATACTAGCGGGAGCCCAGATACGCAGTATTAT.

Ten or more counts support this clonotype. The chain recombines TRBV27 with TRBJ1-2; a weak D match, TRBD1 (6 bases). Germline assignment: CDR1 MNHEY and CDR2 SMNVEV (reference sequence). The CDR3 has 15 amino acids. The ends were cut back, 4 bases at V and 8 bases at J, with 20 bases in the middle. For the CDR3, the DNA is TGTGCCAGCAGTTCCTCCCCCACAGGGAAAGGCGGCTACACCTTC. Its protein product is CASSSSPTGKGGYTF.

There are many counts of this clonotype. This chain joins TRBV5-1 and TRBJ2-7, with 7 bases aligning to TRBD2. The V and J ends lost 5 bases and 3 bases, in that order; junction bases with no gene match: 8. Germline lookup yields CDR1 SGHRS and CDR2 YFSETQ. There are 14 residues in the CDR3. CDR3 protein: CASREGPSGYEQYF. CDR3 DNA: TGCGCCAGCAGGGAGGGCCCTAGCGGCTACGAGCAGTACTTC.